Reported below is one T cell receptor beta chain. TCRdb recomputed calls from the RACE reads with MiXCR, one row per CDR3 protein. The sample has approximately 90,000 distinct CDR3 sequences; about 10% are singletons. As to time point: patch test 1, 2 weeks after DPC sensitization. Treatment reported: therapeutic diphenylcyclopropenone sensitization with weekly scalp DPC. Alopecia patients deemed DPC-suitable, aged 18 to 70, excluding pregnancy. Unfractionated whole blood yielded total RNA. CDR3 size: 14 residues. CDR1 LGHNA and CDR2 YNFKEQ come from the germline V gene. The V end lost 0 bases, the J end lost 1 base, and 5 bases lay between the germline ends. This sample is drawn from a study of human T cells and chemical hapten exposure.

The V call is TRBV4-2, the J call TRBJ2-3; D not certain. This TCR derives from a man aged 35-49 years with alopecia areata. Some clones in this sample may be carry-over from other donors' samples. The sequencing used whole blood, collected in connection with sensitization to the hapten diphenylcyclopropenone (DPC). The CDR3 region has the DNA TGTGCCAGCAGCCAAGATGCAGGCACAGATACGCAGTATTTT. This codes for CASSQDAGTDTQYF.